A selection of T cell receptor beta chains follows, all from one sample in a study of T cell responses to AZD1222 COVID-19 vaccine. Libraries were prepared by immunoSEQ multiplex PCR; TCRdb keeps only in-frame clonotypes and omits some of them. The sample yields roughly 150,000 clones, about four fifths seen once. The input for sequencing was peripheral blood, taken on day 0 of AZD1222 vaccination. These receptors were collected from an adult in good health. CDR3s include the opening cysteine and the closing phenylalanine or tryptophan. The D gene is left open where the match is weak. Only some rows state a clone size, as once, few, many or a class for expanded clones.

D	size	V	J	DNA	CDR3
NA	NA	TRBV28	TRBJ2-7	TGTGCCAGCAGTTACCGGGGACTTCCAAGGGGTTACGAGCAGTACTTC	CASSYRGLPRGYEQYF
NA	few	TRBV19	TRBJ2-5	TGTGCCAGTAGTACAGACCTACAAGAGACCCAGTACTTC	CASSTDLQETQYF
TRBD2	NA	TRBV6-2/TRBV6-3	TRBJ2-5	TGTGCCAGCAGTTTAGAGCGGGGGCATCAAGAGACCCAGTACTTC	CASSLERGHQETQYF
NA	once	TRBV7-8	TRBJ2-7	TGTGCCAGCAGCCTTAGACAGGTCCCTACCTACGAGCAGTACTTC	CASSLRQVPTYEQYF
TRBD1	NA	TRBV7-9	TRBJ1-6	TGTGCCAGCAGCTCCACGGTGGGGCCAGGGGGGAATTCACCCCTCCACTTT	CASSSTVGPGGNSPLHF
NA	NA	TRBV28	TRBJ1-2	TGTGCCAGCAGTTCAACCCCCGGGGCCCCCTATGGCTACACCTTC	CASSSTPGAPYGYTF
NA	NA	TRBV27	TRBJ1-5	TGTGCCAGCAGCTCTTCTATGGGGGAGGCGAATCAGCCCCAGCATTTT	CASSSSMGEANQPQHF
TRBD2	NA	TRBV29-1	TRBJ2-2	TGCAGCGGAAAGACTAGCGGGGGTAACACCGGGGAGCTGTTTTTT	CSGKTSGGNTGELFF
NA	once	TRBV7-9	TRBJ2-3	TGTGCCAGCAGCGCCTGGAGGGAAGGTACGCAGTATTTT	CASSAWREGTQYF
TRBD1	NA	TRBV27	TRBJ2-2	TGTGCCAGCAGTAGCCGGGACAGGGGCACCGGGGAGCTGTTTTTT	CASSSRDRGTGELFF
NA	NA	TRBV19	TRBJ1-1	TGTGCCAGTAGTATTGACGGATGGACTGAAGCTTTCTTT	CASSIDGWTEAFF
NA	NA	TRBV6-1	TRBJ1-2	TGTGCCAGCAGTGAAGCGTCGCGGACGGGCTACACCTTC	CASSEASRTGYTF
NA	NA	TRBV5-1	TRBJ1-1	TGCGCCAGCAGCTTGGGTGCAGGGGCAGCCACTGAAGCTTTCTTT	CASSLGAGAATEAFF
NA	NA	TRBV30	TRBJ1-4	TGTGCCTGGAGCCCAATGAGGGCAGCCTTTGAAAAACTGTTTTTT	CAWSPMRAAFEKLFF
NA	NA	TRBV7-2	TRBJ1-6	TGTGCCAGCAAGTCGGGGGAACGTAATTCACCCCTCCACTTT	CASKSGERNSPLHF
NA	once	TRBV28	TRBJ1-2	TGTGCCGTCCATCGGAGCTATGGCTACACCTTC	CAVHRSYGYTF
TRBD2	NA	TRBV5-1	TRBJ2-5	TGCGCCAGCAGCCCTATAGCGGGGGGGCTAGAGACCCAGTACTTC	CASSPIAGGLETQYF
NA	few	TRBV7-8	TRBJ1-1	TGTGCCAGCAGCCCTCGAAGGGTCTCGAACACTGAAGCTTTCTTT	CASSPRRVSNTEAFF
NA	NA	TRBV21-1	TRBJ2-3	TGTGCCAGCAGCAAAATACGAGGAGCGGGGACGACAGATACGCAGTATTTT	CASSKIRGAGTTDTQYF
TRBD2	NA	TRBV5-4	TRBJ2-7	TGTGCCAGCAGCTCAAAAGCGGGGGGGAGCTCCTACGAGCAGTACTTC	CASSSKAGGSSYEQYF
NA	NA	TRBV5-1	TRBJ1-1	TGCGCCAGCAGCCCGGACGCAGGAGTGAACACTGAAGCTTTCTTT	CASSPDAGVNTEAFF
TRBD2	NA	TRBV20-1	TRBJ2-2	TGCAGTGCTAGTCTCCAGCGGGGGGGGACCGGGGAGCTGTTTTTT	CSASLQRGGTGELFF
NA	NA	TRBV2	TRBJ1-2	TGTGCCAGCAGTGAAAGGGCGCGGGGGTACTATGGCTACACCTTC	CASSERARGYYGYTF
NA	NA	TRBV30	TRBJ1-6	TGTGCCTGGAGTGTCACGGGTCCGCCCCTCCACTTT	CAWSVTGPPLHF
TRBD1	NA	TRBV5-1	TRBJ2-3	TGCGCCAGCAGCTTGGTCCGGGACAGGGTCGGGTACGATACGCAGTATTTT	CASSLVRDRVGYDTQYF
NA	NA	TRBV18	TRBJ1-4	TGTGCCAGCTCCGGCCGGAACAGGGTTAATGAAAAACTGTTTTTT	CASSGRNRVNEKLFF
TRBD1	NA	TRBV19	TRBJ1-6	TGTGCCAGCGGAGAAGACAGGGGGCCCGATGTAGCACCCCTCCACTTT	CASGEDRGPDVAPLHF
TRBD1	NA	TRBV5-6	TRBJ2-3	TGTGCCAGCAGCTTGACAGGGGGCTTGGATACGCAGTATTTT	CASSLTGGLDTQYF
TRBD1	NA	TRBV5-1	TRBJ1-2	TGCGCCAGCAGCTTGGTAGGACAGGCCTCTAACTATGGCTACACCTTC	CASSLVGQASNYGYTF
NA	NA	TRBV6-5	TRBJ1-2	TGTGCCAGCAGTTATAGACAGGCCCCCCACTATGGCTACACCTTC	CASSYRQAPHYGYTF
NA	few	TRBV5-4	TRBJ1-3	TGTGCCAGCAGCTCCAGAGACAGGTTTTCTGGAAACACCATATATTTT	CASSSRDRFSGNTIYF
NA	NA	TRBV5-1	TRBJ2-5	TGCGCCACTAAAATCGGGGAGACCCAGTACTTC	CATKIGETQYF
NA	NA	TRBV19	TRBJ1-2	TGTGCCAGTAGTTACGGGCCTCCTAACTATGGCTACACCTTC	CASSYGPPNYGYTF
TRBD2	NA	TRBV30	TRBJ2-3	TGTGCCTGGAGTGTCGAACTAGCGGGGCTTGGGGGTGGCACAGATACGCAGTATTTT	CAWSVELAGLGGGTDTQYF
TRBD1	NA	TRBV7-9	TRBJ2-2	TGTGCCAGCTCAAACAGGGGTGCCAACACCGGGGAGCTGTTTTTT	CASSNRGANTGELFF
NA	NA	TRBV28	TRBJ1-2	TGTGCCAGCAGTTTTTTCGGCGACTATGGCTACACCTTC	CASSFFGDYGYTF
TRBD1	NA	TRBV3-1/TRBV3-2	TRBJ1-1	TGTGCCAGCAGCCAAGGGGCAGGGGGGGCCACTGAAGCTTTCTTT	CASSQGAGGATEAFF
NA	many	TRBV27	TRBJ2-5	TGTGCCAGCAGTTTAGTGTTCGGAGAGACCCAGTACTTC	CASSLVFGETQYF
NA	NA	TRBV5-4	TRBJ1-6	TGTGCCAGCAGCGGGGGGAAGGTGTTGGATTCACCCCTCCACTTT	CASSGGKVLDSPLHF
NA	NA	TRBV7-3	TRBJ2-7	TGTGCCAGCAGCTTAGGCCAGGGTGGGACCTACGAGCAGTACTTC	CASSLGQGGTYEQYF
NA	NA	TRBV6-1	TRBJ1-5	TGTGCCAGCAGTGAAGGGTCGTATAGCAATCAGCCCCAGCATTTT	CASSEGSYSNQPQHF
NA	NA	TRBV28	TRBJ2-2	TGTGCCAGCAGTGGGAGGGGGTTGAACACCGGGGAGCTGTTTTTT	CASSGRGLNTGELFF
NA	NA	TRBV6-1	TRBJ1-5	TGTGCCAGTAGTGAACTTCAGGTCAATCAGCCCCAGCATTTT	CASSELQVNQPQHF
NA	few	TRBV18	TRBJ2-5	TGTGCCAGCTCACCACTTCACAAGTACCAAGAGACCCAGTACTTC	CASSPLHKYQETQYF
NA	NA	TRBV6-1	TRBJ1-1	TGTGCCAGCATGGAGGATTACACTGAAGCTTTCTTT	CASMEDYTEAFF